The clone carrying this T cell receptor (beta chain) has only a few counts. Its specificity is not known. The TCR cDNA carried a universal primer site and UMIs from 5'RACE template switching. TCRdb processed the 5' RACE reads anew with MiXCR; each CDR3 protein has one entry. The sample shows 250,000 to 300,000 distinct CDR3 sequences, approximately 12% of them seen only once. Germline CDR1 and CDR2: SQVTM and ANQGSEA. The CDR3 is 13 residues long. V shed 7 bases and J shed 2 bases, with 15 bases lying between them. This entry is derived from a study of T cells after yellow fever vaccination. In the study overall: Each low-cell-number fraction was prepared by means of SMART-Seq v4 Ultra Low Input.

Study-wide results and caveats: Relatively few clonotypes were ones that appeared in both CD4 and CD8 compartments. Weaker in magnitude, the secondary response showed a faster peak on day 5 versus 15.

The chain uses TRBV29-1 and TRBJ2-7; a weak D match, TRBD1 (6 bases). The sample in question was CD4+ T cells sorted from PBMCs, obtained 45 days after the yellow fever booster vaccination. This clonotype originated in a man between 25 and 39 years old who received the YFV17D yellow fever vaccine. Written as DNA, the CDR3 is TGCAGCGCGACCGGGACACTAGCCTACGAGCAGTACTTC. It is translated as CSATGTLAYEQYF.